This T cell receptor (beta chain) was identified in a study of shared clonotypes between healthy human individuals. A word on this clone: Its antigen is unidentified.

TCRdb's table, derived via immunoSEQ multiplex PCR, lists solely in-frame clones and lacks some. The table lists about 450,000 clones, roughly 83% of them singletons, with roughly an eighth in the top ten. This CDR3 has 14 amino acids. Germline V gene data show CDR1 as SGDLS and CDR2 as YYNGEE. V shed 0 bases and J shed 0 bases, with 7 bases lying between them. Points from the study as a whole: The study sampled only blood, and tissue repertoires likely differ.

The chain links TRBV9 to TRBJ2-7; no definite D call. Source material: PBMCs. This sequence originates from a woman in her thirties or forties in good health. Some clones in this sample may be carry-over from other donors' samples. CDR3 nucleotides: TGTGCCAGCAGCGTAGCGCTCAGCTCCTACGAGCAGTACTTC. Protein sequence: CASSVALSSYEQYF.